The rows below give T cell receptor beta chains drawn from one sample of a study of Graves' ophthalmopathy and Graves' hyperthyroidism. Each CDR3 protein gets one entry after TCRdb re-called the multiplex PCR reads with MiXCR. The repertoire holds about 400,000 distinct CDR3 sequences, with around 19% as singletons. The sequencing input was peripheral blood. These receptors originate from a woman in her late teens or twenties with Graves' ophthalmopathy. Each CDR3 is given with its conserved first and last residue. D genes are given only for firm matches. The size field is filled for only some rows; it gives once, few, many or a size class.

v_call,cdr3_length,j_call,d_call,clone_size,cdr3_nt,cdr3_aa
TRBV12-5,13,TRBJ1-1,NA,many,TGTGCTAGTGGAGCGGGAATGAGCACTGAAGCTTTCTTT,CASGAGMSTEAFF
TRBV6-5,15,TRBJ1-1,NA,many,TGTGCCAGCAGTTACGGGGCTACACCCTCCACTGAAGCTTTCTTT,CASSYGATPSTEAFF
TRBV6-1,15,TRBJ1-5,TRBD1,few,TGTGCCAGCAGTAAGACAGGGGAGAGCAATCAGCCCCAGCATTTT,CASSKTGESNQPQHF
TRBV6-2/TRBV6-3,13,TRBJ2-7,TRBD1,NA,TGTGCCAGCAGTTACCTACAGGGGGGCGAGCAGTACTTC,CASSYLQGGEQYF
TRBV30,13,TRBJ2-2,NA,many,TGTGCCTGGAGTGTAGGTAGAGAGAGGGAGCTGTTTTTT,CAWSVGRERELFF
TRBV19,13,TRBJ1-1,TRBD1,many,TGTGCCGTTGGGGGGCAGGGGGCGGCTGAAGCTTTCTTT,CAVGGQGAAEAFF
TRBV2,12,TRBJ2-7,NA,many,TGTGCCAGCGGGGCAGGAACCTACGAGCAGTACTTC,CASGAGTYEQYF
TRBV6-2/TRBV6-3,13,TRBJ1-5,NA,many,TGTGCCAGCAGTCTACCGCAATTTCAGCCCCAGCATTTT,CASSLPQFQPQHF
TRBV10-3,13,TRBJ2-4,TRBD2,few,TGTGCCATCAGCCTCGGGACTAGCGGCCTTCAGTACTTC,CAISLGTSGLQYF
TRBV15,15,TRBJ1-2,NA,NA,TGTGCCACCAGCAGAGACCCGGGCAGGAGCTATGGCTACACCTTC,CATSRDPGRSYGYTF
TRBV5-1,17,TRBJ2-7,NA,many,TGCGCCAGCAGCTCGGCGGTAATGGGTTTGGCTAACAACGAGCAGTACTTC,CASSSAVMGLANNEQYF
TRBV12-3/TRBV12-4,12,TRBJ2-7,NA,many,TGTGCCAGCACAAGAGGGCTCTACGAGCAGTACTTC,CASTRGLYEQYF
TRBV5-1,14,TRBJ1-5,NA,many,TGCGCCAGCAGCTTGGGTGGCACAGGGCAGCCCCAGCATTTT,CASSLGGTGQPQHF
TRBV24-1,16,TRBJ2-5,NA,many,TGTGCCACCAGTGATACCCCAGGGCCGGACCAAGAGACCCAGTACTTC,CATSDTPGPDQETQYF
TRBV25-1,14,TRBJ1-5,NA,NA,TGTGCCAGCAGTTTGGACGGGCCCAATCAGCCCCAGCATTTT,CASSLDGPNQPQHF
TRBV27,14,TRBJ1-1,NA,once,TGTGCCAGCAGTTTTGCAAGGAAGAACACTGAAGCTTTCTTT,CASSFARKNTEAFF
TRBV4-3,15,TRBJ2-7,TRBD1,many,TGCGCCAGCAGCCAAGATGGCAGGGGGTCGGGGGAGCAGTACTTC,CASSQDGRGSGEQYF
TRBV6-1,15,TRBJ2-4,NA,NA,TGTGCCAGCGGTCCAGGGGTGGAGGCCAAAAACATTCAGTACTTC,CASGPGVEAKNIQYF
TRBV20-1,14,TRBJ2-7,TRBD2,many,TGCAGTGCTAAAGTGGCTAGCGGCTCCTACGAGCAGTACTTC,CSAKVASGSYEQYF
TRBV28,14,TRBJ1-2,NA,many,TGTGCCAGCAGTTTGGTAGAGAGTAGGCATGGCTACACCTTC,CASSLVESRHGYTF
TRBV30,11,TRBJ2-7,NA,NA,TGTGCCTGGAGTATACGCTACGAGCAGTACTTC,CAWSIRYEQYF
TRBV2,11,TRBJ1-1,NA,many,TGTGCCAGCATTGGTAGCACTGAAGCTTTCTTT,CASIGSTEAFF
TRBV10-3,13,TRBJ2-5,TRBD1,many,TGTGCCATCAGGGACAGGGGTGAAGAGACCCAGTACTTC,CAIRDRGEETQYF
TRBV6-1,13,TRBJ1-5,TRBD1,many,TGTGCCAGCGGGAGGGGGCCAGGGCAGCCCCAGCATTTT,CASGRGPGQPQHF
TRBV20-1,13,TRBJ2-4,TRBD1,many,TGCAGTGCCCTCGACAGGGATAAAAACATTCAGTACTTC,CSALDRDKNIQYF
TRBV7-2,15,TRBJ2-4,NA,many,TGTGCCAGCAGCTGGGACCGATGGGCCAAAAACATTCAGTACTTC,CASSWDRWAKNIQYF
TRBV19,13,TRBJ1-5,NA,many,TGTGCCAGTAGTATTACAGGGATTCAGCCCCAGCATTTT,CASSITGIQPQHF
TRBV28,16,TRBJ2-1,TRBD2,many,TGTGCCAGCAGTTTCCTACGGACTAGCGGGAGTAATGAGCAGTTCTTC,CASSFLRTSGSNEQFF
TRBV11-2,17,TRBJ2-2,TRBD1,few,TGTGCCAGCAGCTTAAGAGCCGGGACAGGTTACACCGGGGAGCTGTTTTTT,CASSLRAGTGYTGELFF
TRBV7-2,15,TRBJ1-1,NA,NA,TGTGCCAGCCGCCCCCCTGCGGTGGTCCGCACTGAAGCTTTCTTT,CASRPPAVVRTEAFF
TRBV6-5,16,TRBJ2-7,NA,many,TGTGCCAGCAGTTACAGGGCCCTATCCCAAATCTACGAGCAGTACTTC,CASSYRALSQIYEQYF
TRBV20-1,14,TRBJ1-5,NA,many,TGCAGTGCAACTACTGCTGGCCACAATCAGCCCCAGCATTTT,CSATTAGHNQPQHF
TRBV7-2,14,TRBJ2-5,NA,many,TGTGCCAGCAGCTTAGGCGGACGGGGAGAGACCCAGTACTTC,CASSLGGRGETQYF
TRBV6-2/TRBV6-3,14,TRBJ2-7,NA,few,TGTGCCAGCAGTTACCAGCCAGATGCCCACGAGCAGTACTTC,CASSYQPDAHEQYF
TRBV20-1,15,TRBJ1-1,TRBD1,many,TGCAGTGCTAGAGCTTCAGCATCCGGGACAGATGAAGCTTTCTTT,CSARASASGTDEAFF
TRBV7-8,13,TRBJ1-1,NA,many,TGTGCCAGCACCGGAATTGCGACCACTGAAGCTTTCTTT,CASTGIATTEAFF
TRBV5-1,16,TRBJ1-1,NA,many,TGCGCCGGCAGCTTGGCCTGGACGGGGAGGAACACTGAAGCTTTCTTT,CAGSLAWTGRNTEAFF
TRBV12-3/TRBV12-4,15,TRBJ2-7,TRBD2,many,TGTGCCAGCAGTCGACCGGGAGGACCCCCCTACGAGCAGTACTTC,CASSRPGGPPYEQYF
TRBV7-2,16,TRBJ1-6,TRBD1,NA,TGTGCCAGCAGCTCCCGGACAGGGGAGGATAATTCACCCCTCCACTTT,CASSSRTGEDNSPLHF
TRBV5-1,15,TRBJ2-7,TRBD1,few,TGCGCCAGCAGCTTGAAGACAGGGCCCACGGGCGAGCAGTACTTC,CASSLKTGPTGEQYF
TRBV4-1,14,TRBJ1-1,NA,many,TGCGCCAGCAGCCAAGTCACCAGGAACACTGAAGCTTTCTTT,CASSQVTRNTEAFF
TRBV6-1,10,TRBJ1-1,NA,NA,TGTGCCACTAGCCGTATGGGAGCTTTCTTT,CATSRMGAFF
TRBV12-3/TRBV12-4,15,TRBJ2-7,TRBD2,few,TGTGCCAGCAGCTCCCCCGGGACTAGCGGCTACGAGCAGTACTTC,CASSSPGTSGYEQYF
TRBV12-3/TRBV12-4,18,TRBJ2-7,TRBD2,NA,TGTGCCAGCACCGCCTCGGAGGGACTAGCGGGAGTATGGGTCGAGCAGTACTTC,CASTASEGLAGVWVEQYF
TRBV6-1,13,TRBJ2-5,NA,NA,TGTGCCAGCAGACCCGGGAGCCGAGAGACCCAGTACTTC,CASRPGSRETQYF
TRBV28,17,TRBJ1-5,TRBD1,many,TGTGCCAGCAGTTCCCCCTGGGACAGGCGGAACAATCAGCCCCAGCATTTT,CASSSPWDRRNNQPQHF
TRBV2,16,TRBJ2-2,TRBD2,many,TGTGCCAGCAGTGTGATTCTAGCGGGACCCTCCGGGGAGCTGTTTTTT,CASSVILAGPSGELFF
TRBV19,15,TRBJ1-6,TRBD1,NA,TGTGCCAGTAGTAGACAGGGGGCGCATAATTCACCCCTCCACTTT,CASSRQGAHNSPLHF
TRBV7-2,13,TRBJ1-6,NA,many,TGTGCCAGCAGCTTCCGGGGTGATTCACCCCTCCACTTT,CASSFRGDSPLHF
TRBV6-5,15,TRBJ1-2,NA,many,TGTGCCAGCAGTATCGACCCGGACAGTTTCTATGGCTACACCTTC,CASSIDPDSFYGYTF
TRBV12-3/TRBV12-4,12,TRBJ2-7,NA,many,TGTGCCAGCTCCGGGGAAACCTACGAGCAGTACTTC,CASSGETYEQYF
TRBV6-2/TRBV6-3,17,TRBJ1-5,TRBD1,many,TGTGCCAGCAGTTACTTTGGGACAGGGGGCGGCAATCAGCCCCAGCATTTT,CASSYFGTGGGNQPQHF
TRBV11-1,17,TRBJ2-3,NA,NA,TGTGCCAGCAGCTTAGCTCGTTGGCAGGGATCATCGGATACGCAGTATTTT,CASSLARWQGSSDTQYF
TRBV28,12,TRBJ1-1,NA,many,TGTGCCAGCAGTTTTGGGGGTGCGAGGGCTTTCTTT,CASSFGGARAFF
TRBV7-6,15,TRBJ2-7,TRBD2,many,TGTGCCAGCAGCTTACAGCGGGAGAGAGTACTCGAACAGTACTTC,CASSLQRERVLEQYF
TRBV27,16,TRBJ1-5,TRBD1,many,TGTGCCAGCAGTTTAAGGGGGCTTGGTGGCAATCAGCCCCAGCATTTT,CASSLRGLGGNQPQHF
TRBV18,13,TRBJ1-3,NA,many,TGTGCCAGCTCACCACTCGAAGGAAACACCATATATTTT,CASSPLEGNTIYF